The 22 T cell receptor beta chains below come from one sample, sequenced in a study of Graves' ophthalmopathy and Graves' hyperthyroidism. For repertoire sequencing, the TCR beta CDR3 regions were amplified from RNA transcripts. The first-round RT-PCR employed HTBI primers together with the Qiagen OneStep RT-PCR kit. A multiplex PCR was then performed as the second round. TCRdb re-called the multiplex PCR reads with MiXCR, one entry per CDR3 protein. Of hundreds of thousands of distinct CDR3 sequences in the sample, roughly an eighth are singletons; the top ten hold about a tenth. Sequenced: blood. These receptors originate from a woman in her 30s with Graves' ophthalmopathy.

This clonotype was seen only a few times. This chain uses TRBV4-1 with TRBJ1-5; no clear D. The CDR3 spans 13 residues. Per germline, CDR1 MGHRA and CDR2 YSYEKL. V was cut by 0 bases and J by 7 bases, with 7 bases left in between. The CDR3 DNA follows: TGCGCCAGCAGCCAAGATAGAAGGCAGCCCCAGCATTTT. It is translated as CASSQDRRQPQHF.

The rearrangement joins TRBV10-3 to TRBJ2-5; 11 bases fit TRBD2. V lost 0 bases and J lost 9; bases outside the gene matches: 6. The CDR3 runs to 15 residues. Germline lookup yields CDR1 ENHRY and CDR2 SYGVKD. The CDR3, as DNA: TGTGCCATCAGTGAGTCTAGCGGGAGGGCATCCTCCCAGTACTTC. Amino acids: CAISESSGRASSQYF.

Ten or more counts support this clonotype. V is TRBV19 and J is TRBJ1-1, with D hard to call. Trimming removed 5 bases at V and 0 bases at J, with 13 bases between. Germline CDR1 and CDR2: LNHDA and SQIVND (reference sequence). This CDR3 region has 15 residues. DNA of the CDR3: TGTGCCAGTAGTGGGGTCCTTACAATGAACACTGAAGCTTTCTTT. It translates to CASSGVLTMNTEAFF. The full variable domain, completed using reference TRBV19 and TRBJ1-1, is DGGITQSPKYLFRKEGQNVTLSCEQNLNHDAMYWYRQDPGQGLRLIYYSQIVNDFQKGDIAEGYSVSREKKESFPLTVTSAQKNPTAFYLCASSGVLTMNTEAFFGQGTRLTVV.

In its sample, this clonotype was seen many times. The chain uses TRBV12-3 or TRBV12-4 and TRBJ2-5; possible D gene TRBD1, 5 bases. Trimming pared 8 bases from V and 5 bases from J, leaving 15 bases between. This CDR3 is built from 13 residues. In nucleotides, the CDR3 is TGTGCCAGCTCTGGGGCCGCGTCTGAGACCCAGTACTTC. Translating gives CASSGAASETQYF.

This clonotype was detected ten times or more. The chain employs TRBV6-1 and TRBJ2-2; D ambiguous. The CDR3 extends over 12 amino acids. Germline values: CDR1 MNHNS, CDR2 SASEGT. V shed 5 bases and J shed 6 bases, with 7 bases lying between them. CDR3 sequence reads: CASSRFPGELFF. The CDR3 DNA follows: TGTGCCAGCAGTCGATTTCCCGGGGAGCTGTTTTTT.

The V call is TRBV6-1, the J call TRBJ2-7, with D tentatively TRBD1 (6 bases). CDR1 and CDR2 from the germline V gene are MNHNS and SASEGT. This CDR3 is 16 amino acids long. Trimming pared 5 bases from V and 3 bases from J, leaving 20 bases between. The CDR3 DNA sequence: TGTGCCAGCAGTATAACCGGGACAAGGGGAGTCTACGAGCAGTACTTC. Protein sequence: CASSITGTRGVYEQYF.

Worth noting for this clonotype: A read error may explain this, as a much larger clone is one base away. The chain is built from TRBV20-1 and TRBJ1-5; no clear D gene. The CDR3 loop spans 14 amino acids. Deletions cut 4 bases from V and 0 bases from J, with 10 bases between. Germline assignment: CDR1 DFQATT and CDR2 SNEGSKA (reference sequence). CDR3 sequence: CSATWGNSNQPQHF. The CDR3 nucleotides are TGCAGTGCTACCTGGGGAAATAGCAATCAGCCCCAGCATTTT.

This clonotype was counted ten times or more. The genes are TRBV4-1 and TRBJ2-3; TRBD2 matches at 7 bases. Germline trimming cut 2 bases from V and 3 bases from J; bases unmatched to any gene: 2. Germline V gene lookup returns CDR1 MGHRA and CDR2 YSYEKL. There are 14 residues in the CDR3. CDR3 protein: CASSQRAGTDTQYF. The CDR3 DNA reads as TGCGCCAGCAGCCAACGAGCGGGAACAGATACGCAGTATTTT.

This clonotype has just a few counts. The CDR3 sequence is CATKPHATSGRMEQYF. CDR3 DNA sequence: TGTGCCACCAAACCCCATGCGACTAGCGGGAGGATGGAGCAGTACTTC. The chain combines TRBV2 with TRBJ2-7; TRBD2 matches 13 bases. From germline, CDR1 is SNHLY and CDR2 FYNNEI. V was pared by 10 bases and J by 7 bases, with 16 bases of the junction left unmatched. CDR3 size: 16 residues.

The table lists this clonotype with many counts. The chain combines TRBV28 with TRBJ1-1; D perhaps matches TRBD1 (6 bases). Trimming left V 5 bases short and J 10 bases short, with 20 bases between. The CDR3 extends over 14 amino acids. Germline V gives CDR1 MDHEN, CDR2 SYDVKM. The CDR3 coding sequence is TGTGCCAGCAGTGAATTACAGGGAAGTTTTTCAGCTTTCTTT. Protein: CASSELQGSFSAFF.

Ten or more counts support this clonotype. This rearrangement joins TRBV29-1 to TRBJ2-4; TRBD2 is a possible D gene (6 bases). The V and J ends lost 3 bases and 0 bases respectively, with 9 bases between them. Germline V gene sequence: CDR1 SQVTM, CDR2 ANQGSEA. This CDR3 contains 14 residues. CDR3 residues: CSVEKGLAKNIQYF. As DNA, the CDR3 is TGCAGCGTTGAGAAGGGACTAGCCAAAAACATTCAGTACTTC.

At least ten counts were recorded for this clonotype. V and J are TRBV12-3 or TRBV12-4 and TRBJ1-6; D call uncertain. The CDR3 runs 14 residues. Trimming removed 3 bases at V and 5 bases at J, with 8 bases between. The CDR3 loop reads CASSLNSDNSPLHF. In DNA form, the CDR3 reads TGTGCCAGCAGTTTGAACAGTGATAATTCACCCCTCCACTTT.

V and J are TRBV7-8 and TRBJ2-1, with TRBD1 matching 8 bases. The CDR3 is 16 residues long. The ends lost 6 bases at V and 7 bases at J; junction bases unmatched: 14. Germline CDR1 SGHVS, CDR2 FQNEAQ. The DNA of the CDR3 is TGTGCCAGCAGGCTTCAACAGGGGGTCCAAGGGAATGAGCAGTTCTTC. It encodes CASRLQQGVQGNEQFF.

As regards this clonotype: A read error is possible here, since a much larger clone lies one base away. The CDR3 sequence is CATSAGLKDTQYF. The CDR3 DNA follows: TGTGCCACCAGTGCGGGACTCAAAGATACCCAGTACTTC. The chain is built from TRBV24-1 and TRBJ2-5; tentatively, D is TRBD2 (6 bases). The CDR3 length is 13 residues. Per germline, CDR1 KGHDR and CDR2 SFDVKD.

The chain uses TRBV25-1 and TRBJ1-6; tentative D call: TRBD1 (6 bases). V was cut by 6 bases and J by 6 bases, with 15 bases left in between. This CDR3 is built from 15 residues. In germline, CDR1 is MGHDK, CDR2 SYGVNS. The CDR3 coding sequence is TGTGCCAGCAGCCTCTATGGACAGAGTAATTCACCCCTCCACTTT. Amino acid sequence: CASSLYGQSNSPLHF.

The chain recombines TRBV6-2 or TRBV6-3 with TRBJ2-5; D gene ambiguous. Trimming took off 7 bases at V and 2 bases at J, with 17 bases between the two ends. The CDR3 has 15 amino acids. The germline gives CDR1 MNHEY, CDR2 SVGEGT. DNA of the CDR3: TGTGCCAGCACCCTAGGTCGCACGCCACAAGAGACCCAGTACTTC. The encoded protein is CASTLGRTPQETQYF.

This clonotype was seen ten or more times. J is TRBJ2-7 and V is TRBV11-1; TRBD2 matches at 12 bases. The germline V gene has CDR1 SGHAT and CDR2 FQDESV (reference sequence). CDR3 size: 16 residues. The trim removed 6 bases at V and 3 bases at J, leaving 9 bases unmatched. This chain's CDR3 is CASSRLAGEGSYEQYF. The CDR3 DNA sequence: TGTGCCAGCAGTCGACTAGCGGGAGAGGGTAGCTACGAGCAGTACTTC.

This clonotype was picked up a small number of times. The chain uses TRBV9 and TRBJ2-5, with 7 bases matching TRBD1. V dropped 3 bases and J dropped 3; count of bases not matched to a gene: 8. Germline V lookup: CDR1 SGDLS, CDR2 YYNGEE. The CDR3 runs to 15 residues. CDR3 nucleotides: TGTGCCAGCAGCGGCATGGGACAGCGAAAAGAGACCCAGTACTTC. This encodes CASSGMGQRKETQYF.

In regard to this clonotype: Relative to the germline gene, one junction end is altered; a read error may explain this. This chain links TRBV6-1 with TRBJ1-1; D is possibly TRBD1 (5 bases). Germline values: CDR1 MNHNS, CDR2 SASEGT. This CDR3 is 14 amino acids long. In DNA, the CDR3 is TGTGCCAGCAGTGAGGGGGTCCCGAACACTGATGCTTTCTTT. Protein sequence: CASSEGVPNTDAFF.

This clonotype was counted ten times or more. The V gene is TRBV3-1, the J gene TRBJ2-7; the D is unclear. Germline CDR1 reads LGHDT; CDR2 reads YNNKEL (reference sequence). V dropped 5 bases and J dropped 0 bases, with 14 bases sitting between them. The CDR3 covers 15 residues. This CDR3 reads CASSSGRASSYEQYF. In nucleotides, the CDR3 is TGTGCCAGCAGCTCAGGTCGGGCTAGCTCCTACGAGCAGTACTTC.

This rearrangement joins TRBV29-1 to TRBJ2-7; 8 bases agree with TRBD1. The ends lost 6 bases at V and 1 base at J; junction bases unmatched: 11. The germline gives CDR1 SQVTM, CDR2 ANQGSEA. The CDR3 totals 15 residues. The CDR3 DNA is TGCAGCGTGTCAAGGCGGACAGGGATGTCCTACGAGCAGTACTTC. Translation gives CSVSRRTGMSYEQYF.

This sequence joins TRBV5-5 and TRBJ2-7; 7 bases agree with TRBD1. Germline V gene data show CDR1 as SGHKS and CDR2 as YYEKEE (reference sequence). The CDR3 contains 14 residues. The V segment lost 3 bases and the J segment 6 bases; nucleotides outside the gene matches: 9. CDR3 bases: TGTGCCAGCAGCTCAAGACAGGGAGTACGCGAGCAGTACTTC. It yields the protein CASSSRQGVREQYF.